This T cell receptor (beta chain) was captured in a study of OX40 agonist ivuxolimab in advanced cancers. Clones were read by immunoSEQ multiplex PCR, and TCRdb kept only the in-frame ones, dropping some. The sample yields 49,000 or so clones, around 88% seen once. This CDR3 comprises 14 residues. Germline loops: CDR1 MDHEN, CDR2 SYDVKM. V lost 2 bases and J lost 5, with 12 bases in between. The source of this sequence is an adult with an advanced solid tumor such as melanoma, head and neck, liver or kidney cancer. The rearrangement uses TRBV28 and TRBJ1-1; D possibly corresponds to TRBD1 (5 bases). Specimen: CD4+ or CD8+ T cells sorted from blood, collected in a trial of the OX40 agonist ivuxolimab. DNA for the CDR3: TGTGCCAGCAGTTTACAAGGGGCGCGAACTGAAGCTTTCTTT. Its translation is CASSLQGARTEAFF.